Presented here are 17 T cell receptor beta chains from one specimen sequenced in a study of cytomegalovirus exposure and HLA in healthy donors. The protocol was immunoSEQ multiplex PCR, while the TCRdb copy is restricted to in-frame clones and leaves out a portion. The sample comprises roughly 60,000 clones, about 90% of which are singletons, and 1% to 1.5% rests with the top ten. Material: PBMCs. The receptors derive from a woman younger than 35 in good health and CMV-seronegative.

This sequence joins TRBV5-1 and TRBJ1-3; a possible D gene is TRBD1 (5 bases). Germline lookup yields CDR1 SGHRS and CDR2 YFSETQ. V gave up 4 bases and J gave up 0 bases, with 14 bases separating them. The CDR3 sequence is 16 residues long. The CDR3 region is CASSLTGDLSGNTIYF. CDR3 nucleotide sequence: TGCGCCAGCAGCCTGACGGGGGACCTCTCTGGAAACACCATATATTTT.

V and J are TRBV18 and TRBJ1-1, with TRBD1 matching 8 bases. This CDR3 is 16 amino acids long. V was clipped by 6 bases and J by 2 bases; unmatched bases: 11. Germline CDR1 is KGHSH and CDR2 is LQKENI. The CDR3 region is CASSPDRTGTNTEAFF. CDR3 nucleotide sequence: TGTGCCAGCTCGCCAGATCGGACAGGGACCAACACTGAAGCTTTCTTT. Full variable domain (missing parts from reference TRBV18 and TRBJ1-1): NAGVMQNPRHLVRRRGQEARLRCSPMKGHSHVYWYRQLPEEGLKFMVYLQKENIIDESGMPKERFSAEFPKEGPSILRIQQVVRGDSAAYFCASSPDRTGTNTEAFFGQGTRLTVV.

The chain joins TRBV15 to TRBJ2-7; TRBD2 is a possible D gene (6 bases). From germline, CDR1 is LNHNV and CDR2 YYDKDF (reference sequence). CDR3 length equals 14 residues. V lost 2 bases and J 2 bases, leaving 10 bases between the germline ends. The CDR3 protein is CATSRLREPYEQYF. The CDR3 DNA is TGTGCCACCAGCAGATTACGGGAGCCCTACGAGCAGTACTTC.

This sequence joins TRBV29-1 and TRBJ1-2; D unclear. The V end lost 8 bases, the J end lost 5 bases, and 9 bases lay between the germline ends. The CDR3 length is 10 residues. Looked up from germline, CDR1 is SQVTM and CDR2 is ANQGSEA. CDR3 in DNA: TGCAGCACCCAGCGTTATGGCTACACCTTC. It specifies CSTQRYGYTF.

This chain uses TRBV5-1 with TRBJ2-7; 10 nucleotides align to TRBD2. The CDR3 contains 15 residues. CDR1 is SGHRS and CDR2 is YFSETQ in the germline V gene. With 3 bases clipped from V and 3 bases from J, the junction kept 6 bases outside the gene matches. CDR3 loop: CASSSASGRGYEQYF. The CDR3 DNA reads as TGCGCCAGCAGCTCAGCTAGCGGGAGAGGCTACGAGCAGTACTTC.

This clone was detected only once. V and J are TRBV5-1 and TRBJ1-1; tentatively, D is TRBD1 (5 bases). The length of the CDR3 is 16 residues. Trimming removed 4 bases from V and 1 base from J, with 17 bases in between. Germline CDR1 SGHRS, CDR2 YFSETQ. The CDR3 coding sequence is TGCGCCAGCAGCCCACTGCAGGGCGGGGGGAACACTGAAGCTTTCTTT. Its protein is CASSPLQGGGNTEAFF.

The chain links TRBV27 to TRBJ2-7; 8 bases are a match to TRBD2. The V gene's germline CDR1 is MNHEY and CDR2 SMNVEV (reference sequence). The CDR3 is 14 residues long. V lost 6 bases and J lost 6; bases outside the gene matches: 10. The CDR3 DNA is TGTGCCAGCAGCATCGGAGCGGGAGTTCGCGAGCAGTACTTC. This sequence encodes CASSIGAGVREQYF.

The V and J genes are TRBV7-9 and TRBJ2-5, with a tentative D call TRBD1 (5 bases). Between the trimmed V and J ends, which lost 3 bases and 3 bases, there was a span of 14 bases. Germline V gene data show CDR1 as SEHNR and CDR2 as FQNEAQ (reference sequence). The CDR3 is made up of 15 amino acids. In DNA form, the CDR3 reads TGTGCCAGCAGCTTCTCCAAGGGCAGGGAAGAGACCCAGTACTTC. Translated: CASSFSKGREETQYF.

This rearrangement joins TRBV20-1 to TRBJ2-1; D unclear. The CDR3 covers 11 residues. The V gene lost 1 base and the J gene lost 8 bases, with 6 bases spanning the gap. CDR1 is DFQATT and CDR2 is SNEGSKA in the germline V gene (reference sequence). CDR3 residues: CSARGLDEQFF. CDR3 sequence (DNA): TGCAGTGCTAGAGGGCTCGATGAGCAGTTCTTC.

The CDR3 here is CASSSFSGRENTGELFF. CDR3 in DNA: TGTGCCAGCAGTTCCTTCTCCGGGAGAGAGAACACCGGGGAGCTGTTTTTT. The rearrangement uses TRBV28 and TRBJ2-2; the D gene is possibly TRBD2 (6 bases). This CDR3 region has 17 residues. V was clipped by 4 bases and J by 1 base, with 16 bases between them. Per the germline V gene, CDR1 is MDHEN and CDR2 is SYDVKM.

The chain employs TRBV5-1 and TRBJ1-4; D perhaps matches TRBD1 (5 bases). Trimming left V 4 bases short and J 7 bases short, with 17 bases between. Germline lookup yields CDR1 SGHRS and CDR2 YFSETQ. This CDR3 spans 15 amino acids. The CDR3 sequence: CASSAGEGPAEKLFF. In DNA, the CDR3 is TGCGCCAGCAGCGCGGGGGAAGGGCCGGCTGAAAAACTGTTTTTT.

The chain carries TRBV7-9 and TRBJ2-1, with 7 bases lining up with TRBD1. There are 15 residues in the CDR3. CDR1 SEHNR and CDR2 FQNEAQ come from the germline V gene (reference sequence). J lost 5 bases, V lost 0 bases, and 4 bases had no gene match. The CDR3 sequence: CASSLAQGDNNEQFF. CDR3 sequence (DNA): TGTGCCAGCAGCTTAGCGCAGGGGGACAACAATGAGCAGTTCTTC.

This CDR3 is CASSQGRNTEAFF. CDR3 nucleotides: TGCGCCAGCAGCCAGGGAAGGAACACTGAAGCTTTCTTT. This chain links TRBV5-1 with TRBJ1-1; TRBD1 might be the D (5 bases). V lost 4 bases to trimming and J lost 1 base, with 8 bases between them. The CDR3 has 13 amino acids. Germline-derived CDR1 and CDR2 are SGHRS and YFSETQ.

The chain is built from TRBV2 and TRBJ1-1; TRBD1 agrees at 8 bases. The germline V gene has CDR1 SNHLY and CDR2 FYNNEI. This CDR3 is built from 14 residues. V was pared by 9 bases and J by 2 bases, with 8 bases of the junction left unmatched. This CDR3 is CARGAGGGNTEAFF. As DNA, the CDR3 is TGTGCCAGGGGGGCAGGGGGCGGAAACACTGAAGCTTTCTTT. The full variable domain, in which reference TRBV2 and TRBJ1-1 provide the parts outside the CDR3, is EPEVTQTPSHQVTQMGQEVILRCVPISNHLYFYWYRQILGQKVEFLVSFYNNEISEKSEIFDDQFSVERPDGSNFTLKIRSTKLEDSAMYFCARGAGGGNTEAFFGQGTRLTVV.

The CDR3 region is CASSVDAGGSGNTIYF. In nucleotides, the CDR3 is TGTGCCAGCAGCGTAGACGCCGGGGGCTCTGGAAACACCATATATTTT. The chain carries TRBV9 and TRBJ1-3, with a tentative D call TRBD1 (5 bases). CDR1 and CDR2 (germline): SGDLS, YYNGEE. This CDR3 is built from 16 residues. Deletions cut 0 bases from V and 0 bases from J, with 10 bases between.

This clone was seen a single time. The chain joins TRBV7-3 to TRBJ1-2; the D gene is possibly TRBD1 (5 bases). The CDR3 length is 15 residues. The germline V and J ends were trimmed by 5 bases and 3 bases, with 16 bases remaining between them. Germline V lookup: CDR1 SGHTA, CDR2 FQGTGA. This CDR3 reads CASSPRAGGDYGYTF. In DNA, the CDR3 is TGTGCCAGCAGCCCACGGGCCGGGGGGGACTATGGCTACACCTTC.

This chain links TRBV11-2 with TRBJ1-5; TRBD1 agrees at 12 bases. V trimming: 4 bases; J trimming: 5 bases; junction bases outside the gene matches: 9. Germline CDR1 and CDR2: SGHAT and FQNNGV. There are 17 residues in the CDR3. CDR3 DNA: TGTGCCAGCAGCTCTTCAGCGGGACAGGGGGCGGATCAGCCCCAGCATTTT. This codes for CASSSSAGQGADQPQHF.